This T cell receptor (beta chain) was found in a study of T cells in Graves' hyperthyroidism and ophthalmopathy (dated by TCRdb to between 2019 and 2020). Context from the whole study: Peripheral blood samples were taken at initial diagnosis, before any treatment was given. TCR V-J signatures able to tell the groups apart were searched for in a discovery cohort of 90 to 100 patients, of whom 40 to 45 had Graves' ophthalmopathy and 55 to 60 had stable Graves' hyperthyroidism. An independent validation cohort of around 19 hyperthyroidism patients and 17 patients who later progressed to ophthalmopathy tested prospective prediction of ophthalmopathy. The roughly 90 discovery patients were divided at random into training and test sets in a 7:3 ratio. In addition, the study compared T-cell repertoires in thyroid tissue and in blood from roughly six Graves' hyperthyroidism patients. Once sampling was done, hyperthyroidism patients were given methimazole at a starting dose of 30 mg daily, whereas ophthalmopathy patients were given high-dose intravenous methylprednisolone. The paper describes TCR Vbeta CDR3 sequencing of about 140 peripheral blood samples, made up of under 50 ophthalmopathy patients, 70 to 75 hyperthyroidism patients and 17 progressor patients.

Study-level results and caveats: In validation, the model predicted progression to ophthalmopathy a median of about 6.8 months before onset, with around 70% sensitivity and about 72% specificity. Blood samples also contained most of the expanded thyroid clonotypes (frequency above 0.001), which suggests that blood repertoires may reflect thyroid immune responses. No statistical method was used to fix the sample size in advance, and group allocation was not hidden from the investigators. A model built on a 13 V-J signature distinguished ophthalmopathy from stable hyperthyroidism, reaching roughly 88% sensitivity and approximately 83% specificity in cross-validation and 80%/75% in testing.

Amplification of TCR beta CDR3 regions was carried out from RNA transcripts. The first round of RT-PCR for the TCR CDR3 was performed with the HTBI primer set and the Qiagen OneStep RT-PCR kit. Libraries were constructed in a second round of multiplex PCR, after which size selection and purification were carried out. Sequencing of the libraries was done on an Illumina HiSeq2000 using paired-end 100 bp reads. As for the original processing: SOAPnuke was used to process the raw data, removing reads that contained adapters or uncalled bases, had a mean Phred below 15, or lacked an exact match to the constant primer or identifier. High-quality paired reads were merged with COPE v1.2.5, and unique nucleotide sequences were defined as clonotypes. MiTCR v1.1 was used to align clonotypes to the IMGT TRBV, TRBD and TRBJ reference segments. Only V-J combinations with frequency above 0.0001, covering 99% to 99.2% of repertoires, were analysed. A TCS score was defined as the ratio of F50 (clonal expansion) to E x V (chaos), with BLOSUM62-based TCRdist applied between CDR3 peptides within each V-J. Welch's t-statistics and random forest reduced 514 V-J features to 13, which were used in a naive Bayes classifier (R e1071). The public reads were reanalyzed by TCRdb: fastp trimming at Q25, MiXCR alignment, in-frame beta chains only. Each CDR3 protein appears once, grouped with its most common genes and DNA. TCRdb, rather than the study authors, made the V and J calls. For this sample there are roughly 350,000 distinct CDR3 sequences; 12% to 15% appear just once. The top ten constitute roughly 33% of the sample.

A word on this clonotype: Its antigen target is currently unknown. This may be a read error, as it is one base from a much larger clone.

Sequences SGHRS (CDR1) and YFSETQ (CDR2) are obtained from the germline V gene. The CDR3 contains 15 residues, cysteine and phenylalanine counted. Of all the DNA, just the CDR3 is kept, 45 bases in frame from base 1. V trim: 7 bases; J trim: 8 bases; unmatched bases: 13. Ophthalmopathy patients had moderately to severely active disease, with a Clinical Activity Score of 3 or more, a NOSPECS grade of 4 or more, and a disease duration of less than 3 months. Patients with uncontrolled infections, other autoimmune diseases, pregnancy or lactation were excluded. Diagnoses relied on clinical symptoms, serum thyroxine and TRAb, thyroid ultrasound and orbital computed tomography. PBMCs were isolated from approximately 10 ml of fresh peripheral blood by Ficoll-Paque density gradient centrifugation. Trizol reagent was used to extract total RNA, and RNA quality was then checked on an Agilent 2100 Bioanalyzer.

This TCR derives from a woman aged 40 to 49 with Graves' ophthalmopathy. The sample consisted of blood. The chain is made from TRBV5-1 and TRBJ2-2; TRBD2 lines up with 8 middle nucleotides. The encoded CDR3 is CASGPGAGGAGELFF. In nucleotides, the sequence is TGCGCCAGCGGCCCCGGTGCGGGGGGCGCGGGGGAGCTGTTTTTT.